The rows below give T cell receptor beta chains drawn from one sample of a study of post-analysis software for immune sequencing data. MiXCR, applied by TCRdb to the PCR reads, yields one record per CDR3 protein. The repertoire holds approximately 660,000 distinct CDR3 sequences, with roughly three fifths as singletons. The specimen was blood. Receptors were obtained from a girl aged 2 to 10 with multiple sclerosis. CDR3s include the opening cysteine and the closing phenylalanine or tryptophan. D genes are given only for firm matches. Expanded clones are given a class, and other clones once, few, many or no size at all.

v_gene: TRBV4-2; d_gene: TRBD1; j_gene: TRBJ2-7; abundance: -; CDR3nt: TGTGCCAGCAGCCCCCGCTGGGACAGGGGAGCGGGCGAGCAGTACTTC; CDR3aa: CASSPRWDRGAGEQYF
v_gene: TRBV6-1; d_gene: TRBD2; j_gene: TRBJ2-3; abundance: -; CDR3nt: TGTGCCAGCAGTGAAGCTAGCGGGGGGCCAGATACGCAGTATTTT; CDR3aa: CASSEASGGPDTQYF
v_gene: TRBV20-1; d_gene: -; j_gene: TRBJ2-7; abundance: few; CDR3nt: TGCAGTGCTAGAGATCGAGCGGGCGAGCAGTACTTC; CDR3aa: CSARDRAGEQYF
v_gene: TRBV4-3; d_gene: -; j_gene: TRBJ1-6; abundance: -; CDR3nt: TGCGCCAGCAGTTCGACAGGTTACTCCTATAATTCACCCCTCCACTTT; CDR3aa: CASSSTGYSYNSPLHF
v_gene: TRBV5-1; d_gene: -; j_gene: TRBJ2-1; abundance: few; CDR3nt: TGCGCCAGCAACCTACATTCCGGATGGGGGCAGTTCTTC; CDR3aa: CASNLHSGWGQFF
v_gene: TRBV7-2; d_gene: -; j_gene: TRBJ2-1; abundance: -; CDR3nt: TGTGCCAGCAGCTTAGCGCTCTACAATGAGCAGTTCTTC; CDR3aa: CASSLALYNEQFF
v_gene: TRBV6-6; d_gene: TRBD2; j_gene: TRBJ2-7; abundance: once; CDR3nt: TGTGCCAGCAGCCAGGGGAAAGCGGGAGGAACCCACAATGAGCAGTACTTC; CDR3aa: CASSQGKAGGTHNEQYF
v_gene: TRBV29-1; d_gene: -; j_gene: TRBJ1-2; abundance: -; CDR3nt: TGCAGCGTCCGGGCCCTCTATGGCTACACCTTC; CDR3aa: CSVRALYGYTF
v_gene: TRBV7-9; d_gene: -; j_gene: TRBJ2-5; abundance: -; CDR3nt: TGTGCCAGCAGCTTAGAAGGGGTCGAAGAGACCCAGTACTTC; CDR3aa: CASSLEGVEETQYF
v_gene: TRBV7-2; d_gene: TRBD1; j_gene: TRBJ2-5; abundance: -; CDR3nt: TGTGCCAGCAGCTCCGCAGGGGGCTCGGAGGGAGAGACCCAGTACTTC; CDR3aa: CASSSAGGSEGETQYF
v_gene: TRBV10-1; d_gene: TRBD2; j_gene: TRBJ2-1; abundance: -; CDR3nt: TGCGCCAGCAGTCAAGCGGGGGACGATGAGCAGTTCTTC; CDR3aa: CASSQAGDDEQFF
v_gene: TRBV19; d_gene: -; j_gene: TRBJ2-1; abundance: -; CDR3nt: TGTGCCAGTAGTAACAGGCCCACCGCCGGTGATGAGCAGTTCTTC; CDR3aa: CASSNRPTAGDEQFF
v_gene: TRBV4-1; d_gene: TRBD2; j_gene: TRBJ2-1; abundance: -; CDR3nt: TGCGCCAGCAGCCAGAGCCGACTAGCGACTGAGCAGTTCTTC; CDR3aa: CASSQSRLATEQFF
v_gene: TRBV5-1; d_gene: TRBD1; j_gene: TRBJ2-7; abundance: -; CDR3nt: TGCGCCAGCAGCACCGGGACAGGCATTATCTACGAGCAGTACTTC; CDR3aa: CASSTGTGIIYEQYF
v_gene: TRBV7-2; d_gene: TRBD2; j_gene: TRBJ2-3; abundance: -; CDR3nt: TGTGCCAGCAGCTTATCGGGAGGTTCAGATACGCAGTATTTT; CDR3aa: CASSLSGGSDTQYF
v_gene: TRBV20-1; d_gene: TRBD2; j_gene: TRBJ2-1; abundance: -; CDR3nt: TGCAGTGCTGGGGGACTAGCGGGAGGGTATGAGCAGTTCTTC; CDR3aa: CSAGGLAGGYEQFF
v_gene: TRBV6-2/TRBV6-3; d_gene: -; j_gene: TRBJ2-3; abundance: -; CDR3nt: TGTGCCAGCAGTTTAGGGACGACTGAACCAGATACGCAGTATTTT; CDR3aa: CASSLGTTEPDTQYF
v_gene: TRBV11-2; d_gene: -; j_gene: TRBJ2-3; abundance: -; CDR3nt: TGTGCCAGCAGACGAGGGGGGCCGTTCCCAGATACGCAGTATTTT; CDR3aa: CASRRGGPFPDTQYF
v_gene: TRBV29-1; d_gene: -; j_gene: TRBJ1-2; abundance: -; CDR3nt: TGCAGCGTTGAGCGAGGGAACTATGGCTACACCTTC; CDR3aa: CSVERGNYGYTF
v_gene: TRBV5-1; d_gene: -; j_gene: TRBJ2-7; abundance: -; CDR3nt: TGCGCCAGCAGCTTGCGGCGGAACTACGAGCAGTACTTC; CDR3aa: CASSLRRNYEQYF
v_gene: TRBV20-1; d_gene: -; j_gene: TRBJ1-2; abundance: -; CDR3nt: TGCAGTGCTAGAGGTTTGGGCCTCCTAAACCCCCCCTATGGCTACACCTTC; CDR3aa: CSARGLGLLNPPYGYTF
v_gene: TRBV6-5; d_gene: TRBD1; j_gene: TRBJ2-3; abundance: -; CDR3nt: TGTGCCAGCCGCGGGACAGGGCCGTCCCATACGCAGTATTTT; CDR3aa: CASRGTGPSHTQYF
v_gene: TRBV30; d_gene: -; j_gene: TRBJ2-4; abundance: -; CDR3nt: TGTGCCTGGAGTATAGGAAAGGGAGAAAACATTCAGTACTTC; CDR3aa: CAWSIGKGENIQYF